These T cell receptor beta chains were read from a single sample in a study of cytomegalovirus exposure and HLA in healthy donors. Clones were read by immunoSEQ multiplex PCR, and TCRdb kept only the in-frame ones, dropping some. The repertoire holds roughly 200,000 clones, with over 65% as singletons. The specimen sequenced was PBMCs. These receptors originate from a woman aged 55-69 years in good health and CMV-seropositive. Each CDR3 is given with its conserved first and last residue. A D gene is named only where the DNA matches it firmly. Size values are once, few and many counts, or a class for expanded clones, and some rows have none.

.,TRBD1,TRBJ1-6,TRBV7-9,CASSLARDSNNSPLHF,TGTGCCAGCAGCTTAGCGAGGGACAGCAATAATTCACCCCTCCACTTT
.,TRBD2,TRBJ2-1,TRBV5-4,CASSIRGGILNEQFF,TGTGCCAGCAGCATCCGGGGGGGCATTCTCAATGAGCAGTTCTTC
.,.,TRBJ2-3,TRBV27,CASSQGSLSTDTQYF,TGTGCCAGCAGTCAAGGGAGCCTTAGCACAGATACGCAGTATTTT
once,TRBD1,TRBJ1-1,TRBV29-1,CSALTGGSTEAFF,TGCAGCGCACTGACAGGGGGAAGCACTGAAGCTTTCTTT
few,TRBD1,TRBJ1-1,TRBV19,CASSTRDRATEAFF,TGTGCCAGTAGTACCCGGGACAGGGCCACTGAAGCTTTCTTT
.,.,TRBJ2-1,TRBV7-3,CASSLGGAVSLSEQFF,TGTGCCAGCAGCTTAGGGGGGGCCGTTTCTCTTAGTGAGCAGTTCTTC
.,TRBD1,TRBJ2-1,TRBV19,CASSRRQGASYNEQFF,TGTGCCAGTAGTCGGCGACAGGGGGCATCCTACAATGAGCAGTTCTTC
.,.,TRBJ2-7,TRBV6-5,CASSYSGARSSYEQYF,TGTGCCAGCAGTTACTCGGGGGCTAGGAGCTCCTACGAGCAGTACTTC
.,.,TRBJ2-2,TRBV27,CASSLRLLGTEGELFF,TGTGCCAGCAGTTTACGACTATTGGGTACTGAGGGGGAGCTGTTTTTT
.,.,TRBJ1-1,TRBV14,CASSQDPGGIAEAFF,TGTGCCAGCAGCCAAGATCCGGGAGGGATCGCTGAAGCTTTCTTT
.,.,TRBJ1-6,TRBV6-6,CASSYSQVNSPLHF,TGTGCCAGCAGTTACTCCCAGGTTAATTCACCCCTCCACTTT
.,TRBD1,TRBJ1-2,TRBV5-1,CASSPPGTGGGYTF,TGCGCCAGCAGCCCCCCCGGGACAGGGGGCGGCTACACCTTC
few,TRBD1,TRBJ1-2,TRBV18,CASSPTQGAQGYGYTF,TGTGCCAGCTCACCAACACAGGGGGCGCAGGGCTATGGCTACACCTTC
few,.,TRBJ1-2,TRBV7-2,CASSLGRQNYGYTF,TGTGCCAGCAGCTTAGGGCGACAGAACTATGGCTACACCTTC
.,.,TRBJ2-5,TRBV28,CASSFRGSGETQYF,TGTGCCAGCAGTTTCCGGGGAAGCGGGGAGACCCAGTACTTC
few,TRBD2,TRBJ2-7,TRBV7-3,CATTELAGDLLGTLIYEQYF,TGTGCCACCACGGAGCTAGCGGGCGATCTTCTAGGGACATTAATATACGAGCAGTACTTC
.,TRBD2,TRBJ2-2,TRBV6-1,CASSEAVSGANTGELFF,TGTGCCAGCAGTGAAGCGGTTAGCGGGGCGAACACCGGGGAGCTGTTTTTT
.,.,TRBJ1-4,TRBV5-5,CASSFWGHTEKLFF,TGTGCCAGCAGCTTCTGGGGGCACACCGAAAAACTGTTTTTT
few,TRBD1,TRBJ1-5,TRBV4-3,CASSPLQTGNYQPQHF,TGCGCCAGCAGCCCGCTGCAGACAGGGAACTATCAGCCCCAGCATTTT
.,TRBD2,TRBJ2-1,TRBV28,CASRLRAGGANEQFF,TGTGCCAGCAGACTCCGAGCGGGAGGGGCCAATGAGCAGTTCTTC
once,.,TRBJ1-1,TRBV9,CASSANQGNTEAFF,TGTGCCAGCAGCGCCAATCAGGGCAACACTGAAGCTTTCTTT
.,TRBD1,TRBJ2-2,TRBV5-6,CARKDREVGTGELFF,TGTGCCAGAAAGGACAGGGAGGTTGGAACCGGGGAGCTGTTTTTT
few,.,TRBJ1-5,TRBV21-1,CASSKDGAGNQPQHF,TGTGCCAGCAGCAAAGATGGGGCAGGGAATCAGCCCCAGCATTTT
once,TRBD1,TRBJ1-4,TRBV2,CASNPTGGLNEKLFF,TGTGCCAGCAACCCGACAGGGGGGTTAAATGAAAAACTGTTTTTT
.,TRBD1,TRBJ2-7,TRBV19,CASSKTQGYEQYF,TGTGCCAGTAGTAAAACACAGGGGTACGAGCAGTACTTC
.,TRBD2,TRBJ2-1,TRBV5-6,CASSPLAGGLNEQFF,TGTGCCAGCAGCCCTTTAGCGGGGGGCCTAAATGAGCAGTTCTTC
.,TRBD1,TRBJ2-1,TRBV2,CASRLQGSLYNEQFF,TGTGCCAGCAGATTACAGGGGAGTTTGTACAATGAGCAGTTCTTC
.,TRBD1,TRBJ1-5,TRBV2,CASSRGQGSNQPQHF,TGTGCCAGCAGTAGAGGACAGGGGAGCAATCAGCCCCAGCATTTT
.,.,TRBJ2-1,TRBV7-9,CASSLITRAYNEQFF,TGTGCCAGCAGCCTCATCACTAGGGCCTACAATGAGCAGTTCTTC
few,.,TRBJ1-5,TRBV29-1,CSVGAGAGQPQHF,TGCAGCGTTGGGGCAGGGGCGGGTCAGCCCCAGCATTTT
once,.,TRBJ1-5,TRBV6-4,CASSRQENQPQHF,TGTGCCAGCAGTCGACAGGAGAATCAGCCCCAGCATTTT
.,TRBD1,TRBJ2-5,TRBV27,CATMTFNRGRETQYF,TGTGCCACAATGACCTTTAACAGGGGCAGAGAGACCCAGTACTTC
.,.,TRBJ2-2,TRBV7-9,CASSVEGYTGELVF,TGTGCCAGCAGCGTGGAGGGGTACACCGGGGAGCTGGTTTTT
.,TRBD2,TRBJ2-5,TRBV4-2,CASSQDISGGRQETQYF,TGTGCCAGCAGCCAAGATATTAGCGGGGGTCGCCAAGAGACCCAGTACTTC
.,.,TRBJ2-1,TRBV15,CATSRDLGTRNEQFF,TGTGCCACCAGCAGAGACCTCGGGACACGGAATGAGCAGTTCTTC